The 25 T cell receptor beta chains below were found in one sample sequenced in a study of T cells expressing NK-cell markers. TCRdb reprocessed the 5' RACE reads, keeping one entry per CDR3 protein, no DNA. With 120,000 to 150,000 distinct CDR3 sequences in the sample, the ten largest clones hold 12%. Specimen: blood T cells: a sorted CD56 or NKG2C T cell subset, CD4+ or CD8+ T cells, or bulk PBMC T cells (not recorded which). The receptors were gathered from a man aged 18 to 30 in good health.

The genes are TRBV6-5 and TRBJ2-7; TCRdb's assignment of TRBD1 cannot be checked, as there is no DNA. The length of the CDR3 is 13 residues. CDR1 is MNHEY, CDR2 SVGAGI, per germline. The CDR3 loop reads CASSYSTGTEQYF.

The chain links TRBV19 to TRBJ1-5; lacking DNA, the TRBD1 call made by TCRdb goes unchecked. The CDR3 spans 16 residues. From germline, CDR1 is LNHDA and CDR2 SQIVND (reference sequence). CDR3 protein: CASSIVASGGRQPQHF.

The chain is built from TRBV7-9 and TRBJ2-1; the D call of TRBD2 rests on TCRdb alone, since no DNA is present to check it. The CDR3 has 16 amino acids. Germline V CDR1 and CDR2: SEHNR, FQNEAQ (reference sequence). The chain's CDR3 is CASRPTSGRPYNEQFF.

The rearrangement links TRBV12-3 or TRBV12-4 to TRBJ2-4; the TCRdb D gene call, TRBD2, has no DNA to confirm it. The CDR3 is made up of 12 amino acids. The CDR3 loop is CASSGGDHIQYF.

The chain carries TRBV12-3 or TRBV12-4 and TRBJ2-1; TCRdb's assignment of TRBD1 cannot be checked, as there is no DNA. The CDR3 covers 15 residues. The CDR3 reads CASSLPGQGYNEQFF.

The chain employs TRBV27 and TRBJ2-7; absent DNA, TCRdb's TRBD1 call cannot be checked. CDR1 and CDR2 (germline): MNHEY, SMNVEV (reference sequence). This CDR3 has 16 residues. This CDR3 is CASTSAADGHSYEQYF.

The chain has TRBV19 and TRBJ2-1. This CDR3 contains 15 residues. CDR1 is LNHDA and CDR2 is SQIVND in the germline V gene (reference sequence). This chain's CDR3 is CASSKEFNSYNEQFF.

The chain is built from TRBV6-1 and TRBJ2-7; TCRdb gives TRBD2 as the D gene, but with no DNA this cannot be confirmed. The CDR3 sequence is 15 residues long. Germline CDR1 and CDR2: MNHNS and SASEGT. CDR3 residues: CASSVPAGSSYEQYF.

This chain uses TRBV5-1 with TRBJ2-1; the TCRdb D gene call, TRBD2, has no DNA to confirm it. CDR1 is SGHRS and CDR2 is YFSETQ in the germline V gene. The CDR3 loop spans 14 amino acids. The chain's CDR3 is CASSLAGENNEQFF. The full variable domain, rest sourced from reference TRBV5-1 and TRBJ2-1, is KAGVTQTPRYLIKTRGQQVTLSCSPISGHRSVSWYQQTPGQGLQFLFEYFSETQRNKGNFPGRFSGRQFSNSRSEMNVSTLELGDSALYLCASSLAGENNEQFFGPGTRLTVL.

This CDR3 is CASSFRRNSQETQYF. This sequence joins TRBV28 and TRBJ2-5. CDR1 is MDHEN, CDR2 SYDVKM, per germline. The CDR3 is 15 amino acids.

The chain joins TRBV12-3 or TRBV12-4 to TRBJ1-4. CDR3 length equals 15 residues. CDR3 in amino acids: CASSSYTATNEKLFF.

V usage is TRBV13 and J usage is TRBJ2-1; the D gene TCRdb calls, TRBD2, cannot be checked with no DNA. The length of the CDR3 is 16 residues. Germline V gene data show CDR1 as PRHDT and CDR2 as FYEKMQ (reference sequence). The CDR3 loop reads CASSSRDLSSYNEQFF.

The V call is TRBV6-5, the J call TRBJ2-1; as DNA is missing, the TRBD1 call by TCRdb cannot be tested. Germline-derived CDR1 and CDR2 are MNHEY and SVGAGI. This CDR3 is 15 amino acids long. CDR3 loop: CASSLQGRGNNEQFF.

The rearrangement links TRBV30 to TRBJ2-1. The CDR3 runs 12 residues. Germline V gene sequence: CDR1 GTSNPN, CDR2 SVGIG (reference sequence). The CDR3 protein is CAWDSSYNEQFF. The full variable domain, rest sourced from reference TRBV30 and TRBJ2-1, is SQTIHQWPATLVQPVGSPLSLECTVEGTSNPNLYWYRQAAGRGLQLLFYSVGIGQISSEVPQNLSASRPQDRQFILSSKKLLLSDSGFYLCAWDSSYNEQFFGPGTRLTVL.

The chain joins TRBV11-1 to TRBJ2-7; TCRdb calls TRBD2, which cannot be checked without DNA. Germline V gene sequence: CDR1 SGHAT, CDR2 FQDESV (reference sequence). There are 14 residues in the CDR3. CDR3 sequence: CASSLPSAAYEQYF.

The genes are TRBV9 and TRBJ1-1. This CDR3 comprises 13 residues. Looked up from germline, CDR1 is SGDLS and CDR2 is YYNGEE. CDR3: CASSGGRDTEAFF. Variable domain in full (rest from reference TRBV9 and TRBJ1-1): DSGVTQTPKHLITATGQRVTLRCSPRSGDLSVYWYQQSLDQGLQFLIQYYNGEERAKGNILERFSAQQFPDLHSELNLSSLELGDSALYFCASSGGRDTEAFFGQGTRLTVV.

The CDR3 sequence is CASSYQGPEHEQFF. The J gene is TRBJ2-1, the V gene TRBV6-5; TCRdb returns TRBD1, unconfirmable since there is no DNA. This CDR3 spans 14 amino acids. Germline V gene data show CDR1 as MNHEY and CDR2 as SVGAGI.

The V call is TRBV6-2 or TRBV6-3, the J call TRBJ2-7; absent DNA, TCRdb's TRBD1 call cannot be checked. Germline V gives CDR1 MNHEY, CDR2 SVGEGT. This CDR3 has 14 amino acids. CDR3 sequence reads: CASSYYEQGYEQYF.

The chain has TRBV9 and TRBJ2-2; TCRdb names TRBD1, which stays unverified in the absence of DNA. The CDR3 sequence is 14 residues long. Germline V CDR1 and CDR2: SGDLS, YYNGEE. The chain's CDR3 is CASSGTGVTGELFF.

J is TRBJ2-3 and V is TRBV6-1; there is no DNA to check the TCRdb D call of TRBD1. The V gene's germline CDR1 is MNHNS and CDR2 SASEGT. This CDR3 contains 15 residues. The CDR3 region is CASMTGPLSTDTQYF.

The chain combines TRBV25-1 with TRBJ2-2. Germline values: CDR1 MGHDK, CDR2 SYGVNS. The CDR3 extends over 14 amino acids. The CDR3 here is CASSEFSGAGELFF.

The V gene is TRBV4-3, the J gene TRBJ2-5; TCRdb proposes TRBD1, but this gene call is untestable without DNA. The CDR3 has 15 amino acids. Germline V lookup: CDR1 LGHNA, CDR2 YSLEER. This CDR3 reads CASSQSPAPQETQYF.

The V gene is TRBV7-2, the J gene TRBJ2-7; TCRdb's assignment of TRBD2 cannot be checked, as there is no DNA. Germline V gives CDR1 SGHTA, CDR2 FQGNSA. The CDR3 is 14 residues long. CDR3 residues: CASSDYPRESQQYF.

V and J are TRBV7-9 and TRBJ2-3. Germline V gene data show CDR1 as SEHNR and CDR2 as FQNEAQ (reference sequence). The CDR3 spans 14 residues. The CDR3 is CASSSVTSMVTQYF.

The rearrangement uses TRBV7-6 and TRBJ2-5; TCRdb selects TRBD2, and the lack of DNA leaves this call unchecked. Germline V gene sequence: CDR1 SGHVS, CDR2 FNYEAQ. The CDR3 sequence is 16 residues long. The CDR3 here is CASSLRTYGGRETQYF. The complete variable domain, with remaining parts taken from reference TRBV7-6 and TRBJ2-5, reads GAGVSQSPRYKVTKRGQDVALRCDPISGHVSLYWYRQALGQGPEFLTYFNYEAQQDKSGLPNDRFSAERPEGSISTLTIQRTEQRDSAMYRCASSLRTYGGRETQYFGPGTRLLVL.